This TCR beta chain was recovered during a study of blood T cell repertoires in COVID-19. Study background: Sources were T cells, B-cell-depleted T cells, or PBMCs; the material itself was cDNA or gDNA.

J lost 5 bases, V lost 4 bases, and 7 bases had no gene match. The CDR3 length is 15 residues. Germline V CDR1 and CDR2: ENHRY, SYGVKD. Original analysis: Amplification of reference gene primers provided the estimated nucleated cell counts. Some clones are missing from TCRdb's copy, which holds only in-frame ones; the method was immunoSEQ multiplex PCR. The V and J calls and the clone size are those of that table, but D and trimming were determined from the DNA. Here the sample spans 65,000 to 90,000 clones, 84% being singletons. The chain uses TRBV10-3 and TRBJ1-1; TRBD1 matches at 10 bases. This sequence was found in a human donor in a cohort sampled during active COVID-19. Sequencing was performed on peripheral blood. The CDR3 DNA follows: TGTGCCATCAGTGGTCCGGGACAGGGGAGGACTGAAGCTTTCTTT. Translated, it gives CAISGPGQGRTEAFF.